This TCR beta chain was obtained from a study of cytomegalovirus exposure and HLA in healthy donors. Across the whole study: Earlier work reported some 110 million unique TCR beta sequences from about 170 million T cells. Findings and caveats of the study: Specificity of a few CMV-associated chains for CMV antigens was verified in vitro. Most TCRs appeared rarely, but some public TCRs recurred in many donors.

The PCR was carried out with 60 Vbeta primers and 13 Jbeta primers. TCRdb's copy holds only in-frame clones and misses some; the assay was immunoSEQ multiplex PCR. This sample has some 130,000 clones; 60% to 80% occur once, and the top ten carry less than 1.1%. Germline V gene lookup returns CDR1 PRHDT and CDR2 FYEKMQ (reference sequence). The V gene end was trimmed by 2 bases and the J gene end by 6 bases; junction bases not matched to a gene: 10. This CDR3 is 16 amino acids long. Healthy bone marrow donors formed the donor group. Details on this clone: Its target is unknown.

The TCR was taken from a male donor in good health and CMV-seronegative. The J gene is TRBJ2-3, the V gene TRBV13; 8 bases are a match to TRBD1. The sample was PBMCs. In DNA, the CDR3 is TGTGCCAGCAGCTTATCCCGGGGACAGGTCCAGGATACGCAGTATTTT. Residues: CASSLSRGQVQDTQYF.